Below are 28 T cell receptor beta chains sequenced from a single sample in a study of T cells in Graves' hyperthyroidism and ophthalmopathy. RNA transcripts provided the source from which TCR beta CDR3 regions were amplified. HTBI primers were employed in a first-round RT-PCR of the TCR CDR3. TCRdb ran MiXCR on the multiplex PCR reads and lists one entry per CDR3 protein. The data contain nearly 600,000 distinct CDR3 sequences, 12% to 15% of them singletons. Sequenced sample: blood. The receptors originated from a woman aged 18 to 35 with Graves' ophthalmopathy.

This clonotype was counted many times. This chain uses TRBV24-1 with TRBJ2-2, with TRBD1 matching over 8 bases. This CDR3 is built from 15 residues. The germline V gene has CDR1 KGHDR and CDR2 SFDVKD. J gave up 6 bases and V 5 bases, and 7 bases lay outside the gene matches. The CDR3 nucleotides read TGTGCCACCAGTGCTCCAGGGGGCCTGGCCGGGGAGCTGTTTTTT. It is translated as CATSAPGGLAGELFF.

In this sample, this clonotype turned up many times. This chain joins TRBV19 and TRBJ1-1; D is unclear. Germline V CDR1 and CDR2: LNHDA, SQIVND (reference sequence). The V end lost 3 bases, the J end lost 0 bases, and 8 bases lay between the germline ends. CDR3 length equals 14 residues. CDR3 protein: CASSMFQLNTEAFF. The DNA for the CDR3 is TGTGCCAGTAGTATGTTTCAGCTGAACACTGAAGCTTTCTTT.

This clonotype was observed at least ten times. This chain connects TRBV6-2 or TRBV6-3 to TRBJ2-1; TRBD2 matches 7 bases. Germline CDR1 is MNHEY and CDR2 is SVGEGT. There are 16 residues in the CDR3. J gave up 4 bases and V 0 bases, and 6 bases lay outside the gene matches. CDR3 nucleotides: TGTGCCAGCAGTTACTCGGCGGGAGTCCCATACAATGAGCAGTTCTTC. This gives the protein CASSYSAGVPYNEQFF.

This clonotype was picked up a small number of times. The CDR3 DNA sequence: TGCAGTGCTAGAGATCTCGAGACTAGCGGGAGGTCAACCTACGAGCAGTACTTC. Amino acids: CSARDLETSGRSTYEQYF. V and J are TRBV20-1 and TRBJ2-7; 13 bases match TRBD2. The CDR3 runs to 18 residues. J was trimmed by 2 bases and V by 0 bases; bases with no gene match: 10. Germline lookup yields CDR1 DFQATT and CDR2 SNEGSKA (reference sequence).

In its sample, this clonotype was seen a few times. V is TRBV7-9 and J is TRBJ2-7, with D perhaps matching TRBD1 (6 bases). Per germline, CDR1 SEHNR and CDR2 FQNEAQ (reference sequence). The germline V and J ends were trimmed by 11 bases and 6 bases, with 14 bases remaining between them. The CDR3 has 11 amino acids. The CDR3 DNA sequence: TGTGCCGGGAGAACAGGGTTCGAGCAGTACTTC. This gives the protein CAGRTGFEQYF.

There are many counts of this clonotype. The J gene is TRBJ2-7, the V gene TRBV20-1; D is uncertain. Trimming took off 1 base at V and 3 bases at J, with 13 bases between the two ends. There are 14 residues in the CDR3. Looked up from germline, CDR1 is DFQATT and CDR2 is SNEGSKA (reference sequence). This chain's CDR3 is CSARVMTRRYEQYF. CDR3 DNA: TGCAGTGCTAGAGTCATGACTCGTCGCTACGAGCAGTACTTC.

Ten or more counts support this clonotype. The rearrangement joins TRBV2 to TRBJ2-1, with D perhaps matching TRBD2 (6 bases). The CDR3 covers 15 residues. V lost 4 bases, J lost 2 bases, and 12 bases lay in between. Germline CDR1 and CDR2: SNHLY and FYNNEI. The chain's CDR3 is CASSVEAGPYNEQFF. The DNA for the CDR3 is TGTGCCAGCAGTGTAGAAGCGGGCCCCTACAATGAGCAGTTCTTC.

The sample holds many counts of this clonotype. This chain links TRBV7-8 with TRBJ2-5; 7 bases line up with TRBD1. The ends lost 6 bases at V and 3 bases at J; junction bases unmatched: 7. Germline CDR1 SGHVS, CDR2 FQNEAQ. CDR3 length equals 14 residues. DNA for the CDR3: TGTGCCAGCAGTGTGGGCAGGGGGAAAGAGACCCAGTACTTC. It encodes CASSVGRGKETQYF. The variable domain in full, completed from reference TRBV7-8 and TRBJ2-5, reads GAGVSQSPRYKVAKRGQDVALRCDPISGHVSLFWYQQALGQGPEFLTYFQNEAQLDKSGLPSDRFFAERPEGSVSTLKIQRTQQEDSAVYLCASSVGRGKETQYFGPGTRLLVL.

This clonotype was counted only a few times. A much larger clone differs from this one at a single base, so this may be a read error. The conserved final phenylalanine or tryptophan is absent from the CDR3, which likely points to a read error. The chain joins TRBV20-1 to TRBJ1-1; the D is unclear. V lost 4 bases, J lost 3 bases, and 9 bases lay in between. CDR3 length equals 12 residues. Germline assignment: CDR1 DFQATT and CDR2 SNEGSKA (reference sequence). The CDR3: CSAKPGDTEAFL. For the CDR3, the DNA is TGCAGTGCTAAGCCCGGGGACACTGAAGCTTTCCTT.

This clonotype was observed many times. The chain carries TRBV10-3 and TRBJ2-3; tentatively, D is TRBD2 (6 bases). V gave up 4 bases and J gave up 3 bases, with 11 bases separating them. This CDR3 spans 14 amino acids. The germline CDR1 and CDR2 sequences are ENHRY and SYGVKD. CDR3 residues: CAISAGGGTDTQYF. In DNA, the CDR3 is TGTGCCATCAGTGCTGGCGGAGGGACAGATACGCAGTATTTT.

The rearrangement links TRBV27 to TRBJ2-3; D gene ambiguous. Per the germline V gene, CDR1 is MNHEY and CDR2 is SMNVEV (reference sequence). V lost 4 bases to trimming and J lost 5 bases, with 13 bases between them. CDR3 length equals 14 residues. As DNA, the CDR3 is TGTGCCAGCAGTTATTTGGGTGGGCTAGATACGCAGTATTTT. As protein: CASSYLGGLDTQYF.

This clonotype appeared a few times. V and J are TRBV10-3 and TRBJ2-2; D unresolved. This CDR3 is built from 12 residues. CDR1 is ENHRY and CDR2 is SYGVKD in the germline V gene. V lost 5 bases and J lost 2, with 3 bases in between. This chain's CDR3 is CAISSNTGELFF. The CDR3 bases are TGTGCCATCAGTTCAAACACCGGGGAGCTGTTTTTT.

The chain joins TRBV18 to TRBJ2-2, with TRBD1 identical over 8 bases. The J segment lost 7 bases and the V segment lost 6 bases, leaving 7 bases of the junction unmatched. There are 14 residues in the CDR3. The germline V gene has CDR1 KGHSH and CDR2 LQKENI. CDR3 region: CASSQSGTGGELFF. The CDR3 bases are TGTGCCAGCTCGCAATCCGGGACAGGCGGGGAGCTGTTTTTT.

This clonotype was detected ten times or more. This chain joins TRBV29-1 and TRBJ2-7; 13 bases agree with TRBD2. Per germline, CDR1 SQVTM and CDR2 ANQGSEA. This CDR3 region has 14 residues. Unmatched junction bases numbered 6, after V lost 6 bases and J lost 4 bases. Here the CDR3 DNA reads TGCAGCGTGGTCACTAGCGGGAGGGGGTACGAGCAGTACTTC. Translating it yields CSVVTSGRGYEQYF.

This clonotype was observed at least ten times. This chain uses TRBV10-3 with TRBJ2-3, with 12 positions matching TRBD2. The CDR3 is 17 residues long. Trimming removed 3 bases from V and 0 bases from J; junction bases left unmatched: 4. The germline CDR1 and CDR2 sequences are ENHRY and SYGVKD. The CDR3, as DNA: TGTGCCATCAGTGATCTAGCGGGAGGGCCTAGCACAGATACGCAGTATTTT. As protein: CAISDLAGGPSTDTQYF.

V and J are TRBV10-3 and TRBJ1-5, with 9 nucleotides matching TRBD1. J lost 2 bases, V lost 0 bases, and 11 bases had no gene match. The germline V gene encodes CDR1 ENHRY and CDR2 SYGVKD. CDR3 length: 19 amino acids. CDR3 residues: CAISESGTGRVYGNQPQHF. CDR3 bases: TGTGCCATCAGTGAGTCGGGGACAGGGCGGGTATATGGCAATCAGCCCCAGCATTTT.

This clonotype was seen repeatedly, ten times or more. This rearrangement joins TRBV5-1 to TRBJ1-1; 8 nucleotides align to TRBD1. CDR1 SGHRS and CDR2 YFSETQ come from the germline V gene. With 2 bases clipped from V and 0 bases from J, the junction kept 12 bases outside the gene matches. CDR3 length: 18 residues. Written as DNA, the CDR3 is TGCGCCAGCAGCTTTACCGGGACAGGAACCCTTATGAACACTGAAGCTTTCTTT. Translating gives CASSFTGTGTLMNTEAFF. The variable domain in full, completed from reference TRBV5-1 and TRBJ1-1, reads KAGVTQTPRYLIKTRGQQVTLSCSPISGHRSVSWYQQTPGQGLQFLFEYFSETQRNKGNFPGRFSGRQFSNSRSEMNVSTLELGDSALYLCASSFTGTGTLMNTEAFFGQGTRLTVV.

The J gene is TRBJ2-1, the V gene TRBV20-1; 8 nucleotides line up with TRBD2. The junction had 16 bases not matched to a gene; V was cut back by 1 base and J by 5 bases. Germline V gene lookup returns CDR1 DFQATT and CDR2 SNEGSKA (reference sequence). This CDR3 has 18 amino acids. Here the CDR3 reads CSARGKREPTLSHNEQFF. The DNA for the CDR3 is TGCAGTGCTAGAGGGAAGCGGGAGCCTACCCTATCTCACAATGAGCAGTTCTTC.

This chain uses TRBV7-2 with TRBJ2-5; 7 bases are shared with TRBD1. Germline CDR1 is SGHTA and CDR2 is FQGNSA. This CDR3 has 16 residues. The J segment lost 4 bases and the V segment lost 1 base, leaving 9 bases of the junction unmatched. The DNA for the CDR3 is TGTGCCAGCAGCTTAGGGGACCGACAGGGATCAGAGACCCAGTACTTC. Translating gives CASSLGDRQGSETQYF.

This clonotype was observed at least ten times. CDR3 sequence: CASSLAGTYGYTF. The CDR3 DNA is TGTGCCAGCAGCTTAGCCGGGACCTATGGCTACACCTTC. The chain joins TRBV7-8 to TRBJ1-2; TRBD1 might be the D (5 bases). The CDR3 totals 13 residues. Per the germline V gene, CDR1 is SGHVS and CDR2 is FQNEAQ. With 0 bases removed from V and 4 bases from J, the gap between germline ends came to 6 bases.

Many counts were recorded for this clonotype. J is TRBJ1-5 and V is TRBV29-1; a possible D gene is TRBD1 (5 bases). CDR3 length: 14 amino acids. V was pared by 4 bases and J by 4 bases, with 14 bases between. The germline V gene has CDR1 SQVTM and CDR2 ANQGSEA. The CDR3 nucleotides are TGCAGCGTTGCTGGACGGGAGGGGAATCAGCCCCAGCATTTT. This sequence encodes CSVAGREGNQPQHF.

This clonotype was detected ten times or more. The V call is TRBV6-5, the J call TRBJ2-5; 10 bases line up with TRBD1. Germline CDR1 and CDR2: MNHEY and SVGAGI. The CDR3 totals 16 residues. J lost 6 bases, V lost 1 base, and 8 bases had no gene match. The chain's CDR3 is CASSYFGRTGGQTQYF. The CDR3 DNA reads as TGTGCCAGCAGTTACTTCGGGCGGACAGGGGGGCAGACCCAGTACTTC.

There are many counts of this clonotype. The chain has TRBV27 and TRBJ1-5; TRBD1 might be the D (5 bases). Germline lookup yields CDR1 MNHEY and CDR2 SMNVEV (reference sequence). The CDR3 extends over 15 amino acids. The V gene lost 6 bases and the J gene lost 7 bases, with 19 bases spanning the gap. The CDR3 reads CASSPRGDPWQPQHF. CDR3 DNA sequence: TGTGCCAGCAGCCCTAGAGGGGACCCGTGGCAGCCCCAGCATTTT.

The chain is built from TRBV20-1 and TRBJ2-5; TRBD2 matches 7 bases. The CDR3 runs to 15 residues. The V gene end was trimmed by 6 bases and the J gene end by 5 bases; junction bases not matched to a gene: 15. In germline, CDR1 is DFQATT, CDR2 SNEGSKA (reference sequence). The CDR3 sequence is CSAPVGGCSWETQYF. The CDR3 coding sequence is TGCAGTGCCCCCGTCGGGGGGTGTAGTTGGGAGACCCAGTACTTC.

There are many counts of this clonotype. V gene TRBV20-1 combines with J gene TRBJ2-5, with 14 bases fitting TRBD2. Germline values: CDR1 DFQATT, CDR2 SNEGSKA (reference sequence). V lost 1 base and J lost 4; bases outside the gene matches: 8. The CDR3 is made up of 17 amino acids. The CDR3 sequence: CSARVGLAGEMRETQYF. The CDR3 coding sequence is TGCAGTGCTAGAGTGGGACTAGCGGGAGAAATGCGAGAGACCCAGTACTTC.

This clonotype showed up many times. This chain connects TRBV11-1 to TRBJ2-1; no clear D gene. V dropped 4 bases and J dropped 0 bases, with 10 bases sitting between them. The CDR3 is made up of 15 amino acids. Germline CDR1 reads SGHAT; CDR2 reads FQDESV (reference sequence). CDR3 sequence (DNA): TGTGCCAGCAGCTCCTCCTCGAGCTCCTACAATGAGCAGTTCTTC. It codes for CASSSSSSSYNEQFF.

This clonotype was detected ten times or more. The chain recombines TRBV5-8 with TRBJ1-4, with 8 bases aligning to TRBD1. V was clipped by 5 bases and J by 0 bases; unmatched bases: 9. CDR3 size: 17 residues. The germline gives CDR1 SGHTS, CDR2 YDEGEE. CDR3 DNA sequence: TGTGCCAGCAGTTTCAACAGGGGGGGTGCAACTAATGAAAAACTGTTTTTT. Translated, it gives CASSFNRGGATNEKLFF.

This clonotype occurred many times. The CDR3 reads CASSPRSPGFNEQYF. Written as DNA, the CDR3 is TGTGCCAGCAGCCCGAGGTCTCCAGGGTTTAACGAGCAGTACTTC. The V call is TRBV9, the J call TRBJ2-7; the D gene is possibly TRBD1 (5 bases). Germline CDR1 reads SGDLS; CDR2 reads YYNGEE. The CDR3 is 15 residues long. Trimming left V 4 bases short and J 5 bases short, with 19 bases between.